This T cell receptor beta chain was retrieved from a study of cytomegalovirus exposure and HLA in healthy donors. Study-level results: Under in vitro conditions, a few CMV-associated chains were confirmed as specific for CMV antigens. Relative to equally common others, HLA-associated TCR beta chains showed greater clonal expansion in a later analysis.

PCR primers comprised 60 Vbeta and 13 Jbeta primers. The repertoire was sequenced with immunoSEQ multiplex PCR; TCRdb's copy has only in-frame clones and lacks some. The profile shows 140,000 or so clones, 78% of them singletons. Remarks on this clone: Its specificity is unknown.

The CDR3 has 13 residues. V was cut by 5 bases and J by 5 bases, with 13 bases left in between. Germline V gene lookup returns CDR1 SGHVS and CDR2 FQNEAQ. V is TRBV7-8 and J is TRBJ2-7; D is uncertain. The sequence was obtained from a female donor in good health and CMV-seronegative. The sample taken for sequencing was PBMCs. As DNA, the CDR3 is TGTGCCAGCAGCCTTCTCAAAGAGGACGAGCAGTACTTC. Encoded protein: CASSLLKEDEQYF.